Listed below are T cell receptor beta chains from one sample, sequenced in a study of T-cell reconstitution after alpha-beta-depleted transplantation in children. MiXCR, run by TCRdb on the PCR reads, gives a single entry per CDR3 protein. The sample includes hundreds of thousands of distinct CDR3 sequences, roughly 17% seen only once; the top ten take around 0.96%. Sequencing was performed on PBMCs from the stem cell graft donor, taken from the stem cell graft. The receptors originated from a human donor who donated a stem cell graft to a child with acute myeloid leukemia. Both conserved end residues are part of each CDR3. The D gene is left open where the match is weak. Clone size is stated in some rows and not others, as once, few, many or a class when expanded.

abundance | j_gene | d_gene | v_gene | CDR3nt | CDR3aa
many | TRBJ1-1 | NA | TRBV20-1 | TGCAGTGCTAGCTTTGGAGGGGTGAACACTGAAGCTTTCTTT | CSASFGGVNTEAFF
few | TRBJ2-7 | NA | TRBV20-1 | TGCAGTGCTAGAGATCCGGGGACGGGAACCTACGAGCAGTACTTC | CSARDPGTGTYEQYF
NA | TRBJ2-2 | NA | TRBV20-1 | TGCAGTGCCGCAGCCATGGACAGCTCCGGCGGGGAGCTGTTTTTT | CSAAAMDSSGGELFF
NA | TRBJ2-3 | TRBD2 | TRBV20-1 | TGCAGTGCTAGTAAGACCGGGGGGTACACAGATACGCAGTATTTT | CSASKTGGYTDTQYF
NA | TRBJ2-3 | TRBD2 | TRBV9 | TGTGCCAGCAGCGTAGGGCGGGGGGGATCAGATACGCAGTATTTT | CASSVGRGGSDTQYF
many | TRBJ1-6 | NA | TRBV12-3/TRBV12-4 | TGTGCCAGCAGTTTCTCGGACGGACCTAATTCACCCCTCCACTTT | CASSFSDGPNSPLHF
few | TRBJ2-5 | NA | TRBV7-9 | TGTGCCAGCAGCGACACGGGGATCCAAGAGACCCAGTACTTC | CASSDTGIQETQYF
NA | TRBJ1-6 | NA | TRBV7-9 | TGTGCCAGCAGCATGGCGACAGATAATTCACCCCTCCACTTT | CASSMATDNSPLHF
few | TRBJ1-5 | NA | TRBV4-3 | TGCGCCAGCAGCCAAGATAAAGGCAGTCATCAGCCCCAGCATTTT | CASSQDKGSHQPQHF
many | TRBJ1-1 | NA | TRBV7-2 | TGTGCCAGCAGCTTAACAGGGCCTAACACTGAAGCTTTCTTT | CASSLTGPNTEAFF
many | TRBJ1-6 | NA | TRBV7-9 | TGTGCCACCGGACGGTCAAATTCACCCCTCCACTTT | CATGRSNSPLHF
few | TRBJ2-7 | NA | TRBV6-2/TRBV6-3 | TGTGCCAGCAGCCCTTCCGATCCGGCGAGAGAGCAGTACTTC | CASSPSDPAREQYF
NA | TRBJ2-3 | NA | TRBV7-9 | TGTGCCAGCAGCCCCCCTATAGGTGGGCCTAGCACAGATACGCAGTATTTT | CASSPPIGGPSTDTQYF
NA | TRBJ1-5 | NA | TRBV4-1 | TGCGCCAGCAGCCAAGGATTGGGATCGGGCAATCAGCCCCAGCATTTT | CASSQGLGSGNQPQHF
once | TRBJ2-1 | TRBD2 | TRBV7-3 | TGTGCCAGCAGCTCTAGCGGGCGGGCCTATGAGCAGTTCTTC | CASSSSGRAYEQFF
many | TRBJ1-2 | TRBD1 | TRBV20-1 | TGCAGTGCCCCGGACAGGGTGGAAGGCTACACCTTC | CSAPDRVEGYTF
many | TRBJ2-3 | NA | TRBV20-1 | TGCAGTGCTATCTTAGGGGGCACAGATACGCAGTATTTT | CSAILGGTDTQYF
NA | TRBJ1-2 | TRBD1 | TRBV20-1 | TGCAGTGCTGAGGGACAGGGGAACTATGGCTACACCTTC | CSAEGQGNYGYTF
NA | TRBJ1-1 | TRBD1 | TRBV10-3 | TGTGCCATCAGTCCGGGACAGGTGACTGAAGCTTTCTTT | CAISPGQVTEAFF
NA | TRBJ1-3 | NA | TRBV12-3/TRBV12-4 | TGTGCCAGCAGTCCTCAGTCTCTAACTGGAAACACCATATATTTT | CASSPQSLTGNTIYF
NA | TRBJ1-1 | NA | TRBV10-3 | TGTGCCATCAGCGGATCCGGGACCGAGATTTTGAACACTGAAGCTTTCTTT | CAISGSGTEILNTEAFF
NA | TRBJ2-5 | TRBD1 | TRBV28 | TGTGCCAGCAGCTTCGGACAGGGATTAGAGACCCAGTACTTC | CASSFGQGLETQYF
few | TRBJ2-5 | NA | TRBV29-1 | TGCAGCGCCGCCGGGGTCCCTGGAGAGACCCAGTACTTC | CSAAGVPGETQYF
many | TRBJ1-5 | NA | TRBV6-5 | TGTGCCAGCAGTTATAACGAGGGGTATCAGCCCCAGCATTTT | CASSYNEGYQPQHF
few | TRBJ2-5 | NA | TRBV20-1 | TGCAGTGCTAGAGATCTCGGGACCCAGTACTTC | CSARDLGTQYF
NA | TRBJ1-5 | NA | TRBV6-2/TRBV6-3 | TGTGCCAGCAGTTACAAAGGGATCAATCAGCCCCAGCATTTT | CASSYKGINQPQHF
NA | TRBJ1-2 | NA | TRBV5-5 | TGTGCCAGCAGCTTGGACAGGTTTAACTATGGCTACACCTTC | CASSLDRFNYGYTF
many | TRBJ1-6 | NA | TRBV20-1 | TGCAGTGCCCACCGGCTGGGGGCAGGCCGTAATTCACCCCTCCACTTT | CSAHRLGAGRNSPLHF
NA | TRBJ1-2 | NA | TRBV12-3/TRBV12-4 | TGTGCCAGCAGTTTTGGTCCCCTCAGGGAAGGGGGCTACACCTTC | CASSFGPLREGGYTF
few | TRBJ2-2 | NA | TRBV20-1 | TGCAGTGCCCCGGATACAGGGAGAAACACCGGGGAGCTGTTTTTT | CSAPDTGRNTGELFF
NA | TRBJ1-2 | TRBD1 | TRBV20-1 | TGCAGTGCGAACAGACAGGGTCGGACTAACTATGGCTACACCTTC | CSANRQGRTNYGYTF
NA | TRBJ1-1 | TRBD1 | TRBV5-6 | TGTGCCAGCAGCTGGACAGGGGAAACTGAAGCTTTCTTT | CASSWTGETEAFF
NA | TRBJ1-1 | NA | TRBV6-2/TRBV6-3 | TGTGCCAGCAGTTTTCGGCTTGAAGCTTTCTTT | CASSFRLEAFF
NA | TRBJ2-3 | TRBD2 | TRBV4-3 | TGCGCCAGCAGCCAAGTAATTCAGGGACTAGCGGGGGGGTACGGAGATACGCAGTATTTT | CASSQVIQGLAGGYGDTQYF
many | TRBJ2-3 | NA | TRBV29-1 | TGCAGCGTTGTGGGGCGGCAGGGGACTATCGAGGGTACGCAGTATTTT | CSVVGRQGTIEGTQYF
few | TRBJ1-4 | NA | TRBV4-2 | TGTGCCAGCAGCCAGAACAGGGAAAAACTGTTTTTT | CASSQNREKLFF
many | TRBJ2-5 | NA | TRBV20-1 | TGCAGTGCTCATCTCATCGACGGGGAGACCCAGTACTTC | CSAHLIDGETQYF
NA | TRBJ2-4 | NA | TRBV13 | TGTGCCAGCAGCCACGGCTTAGCCAAAAACATTCAGTACTTC | CASSHGLAKNIQYF
few | TRBJ1-1 | NA | TRBV12-3/TRBV12-4 | TGTGCCAGCAGCCCTCCGGGACACCAGAACACTGAAGCTTTCTTT | CASSPPGHQNTEAFF